The rows below give T cell receptor beta chains drawn from one sample of a study of beta chain features in type 1 diabetes. TCRdb's copy holds only in-frame clones and misses some; the assay was immunoSEQ multiplex PCR. The data contain 500,000 to 700,000 clones, around 15% of them singletons. Material for sequencing was naive CD4+ T cells from blood. These receptors came from a man aged 18 to 35 in good health. CDR3s include the opening cysteine and the closing phenylalanine or tryptophan. D genes are given only for firm matches. The listing skips clone size in some rows; elsewhere it reads once, few, many or a size class.

V gene: TRBV28
clone size: few
J gene: TRBJ1-2
D gene: NA
CDR3 protein: CAIASYNYGYTF
CDR3 DNA: TGTGCTATCGCCTCTTATAACTATGGCTACACCTTC

V gene: TRBV7-2
clone size: NA
J gene: TRBJ2-6
D gene: NA
CDR3 protein: CASSLRDLYVSGANVLTF
CDR3 DNA: TGTGCCAGCAGCCTCAGGGACCTCTATGTCTCTGGGGCCAACGTCCTGACTTTC

V gene: TRBV6-1
clone size: few
J gene: TRBJ2-7
D gene: TRBD1
CDR3 protein: CASSPTGVHLEQYF
CDR3 DNA: TGTGCCAGCAGTCCGACAGGGGTTCATCTCGAGCAGTACTTC

V gene: TRBV7-3
clone size: NA
J gene: TRBJ1-1
D gene: TRBD1
CDR3 protein: CASSLGDSNTEAFF
CDR3 DNA: TGTGCCAGCAGCTTAGGGGACAGCAACACTGAAGCTTTCTTT

V gene: TRBV7-2
clone size: NA
J gene: TRBJ1-2
D gene: TRBD1
CDR3 protein: CASSLKVGQPSYGYTF
CDR3 DNA: TGTGCCAGCAGCTTAAAGGTGGGACAGCCCTCATATGGCTACACCTTC

V gene: TRBV10-3
clone size: few
J gene: TRBJ2-5
D gene: TRBD2
CDR3 protein: CAISPSAGGRETQYF
CDR3 DNA: TGTGCCATCAGCCCTTCAGCGGGAGGTCGGGAGACCCAGTACTTC

V gene: TRBV4-1
clone size: NA
J gene: TRBJ1-5
D gene: NA
CDR3 protein: CASSQDQNRRVGQPQHF
CDR3 DNA: TGCGCCAGCAGCCAAGATCAGAATCGGAGGGTAGGTCAGCCCCAGCATTTT

V gene: TRBV10-3
clone size: NA
J gene: TRBJ2-3
D gene: TRBD1
CDR3 protein: CAISDAGTGGAGTQYF
CDR3 DNA: TGTGCCATCAGTGATGCCGGGACAGGGGGCGCCGGTACGCAGTATTTT

V gene: TRBV9
clone size: few
J gene: TRBJ2-2
D gene: NA
CDR3 protein: CASQRGLDTGELFF
CDR3 DNA: TGTGCCAGCCAGCGAGGGCTGGACACCGGGGAGCTGTTTTTT

V gene: TRBV7-8
clone size: once
J gene: TRBJ2-3
D gene: NA
CDR3 protein: CASSLGGRASTDTQYF
CDR3 DNA: TGTGCCAGCAGCTTAGGGGGCCGCGCTAGCACAGATACGCAGTATTTT

V gene: TRBV7-2
clone size: NA
J gene: TRBJ1-5
D gene: NA
CDR3 protein: CASSLDRGSNQPQHF
CDR3 DNA: TGTGCCAGCAGCCTGGACAGAGGTAGCAATCAGCCCCAGCATTTT